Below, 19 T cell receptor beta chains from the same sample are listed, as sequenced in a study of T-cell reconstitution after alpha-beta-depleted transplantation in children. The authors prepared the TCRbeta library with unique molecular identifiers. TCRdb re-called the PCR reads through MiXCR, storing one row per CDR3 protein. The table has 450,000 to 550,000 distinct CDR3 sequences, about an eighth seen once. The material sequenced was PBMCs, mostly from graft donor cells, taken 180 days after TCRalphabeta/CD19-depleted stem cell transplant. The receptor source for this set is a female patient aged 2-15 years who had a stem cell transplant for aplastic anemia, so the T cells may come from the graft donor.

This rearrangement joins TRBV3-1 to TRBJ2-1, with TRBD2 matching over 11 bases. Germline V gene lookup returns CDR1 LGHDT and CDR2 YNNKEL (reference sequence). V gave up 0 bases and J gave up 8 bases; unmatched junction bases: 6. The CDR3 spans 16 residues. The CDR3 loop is CASSQELAGEFHEQFF. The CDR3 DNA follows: TGTGCCAGCAGCCAAGAACTAGCGGGAGAATTCCATGAGCAGTTCTTC.

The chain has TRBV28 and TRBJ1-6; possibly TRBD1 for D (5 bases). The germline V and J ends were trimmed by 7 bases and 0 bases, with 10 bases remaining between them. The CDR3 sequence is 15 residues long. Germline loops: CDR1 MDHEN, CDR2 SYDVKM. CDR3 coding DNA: TGTGCCAGCACCCTAAGGGGCTCCTATAATTCACCCCTCCACTTT. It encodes CASTLRGSYNSPLHF.

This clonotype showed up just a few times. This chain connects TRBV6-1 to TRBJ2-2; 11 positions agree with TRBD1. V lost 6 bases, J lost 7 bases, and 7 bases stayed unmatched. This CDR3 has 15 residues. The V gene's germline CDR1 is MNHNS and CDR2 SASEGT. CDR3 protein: CASRRDRGIVGELFF. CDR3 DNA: TGTGCCAGCAGACGGGACAGGGGGATTGTCGGGGAGCTGTTTTTT.

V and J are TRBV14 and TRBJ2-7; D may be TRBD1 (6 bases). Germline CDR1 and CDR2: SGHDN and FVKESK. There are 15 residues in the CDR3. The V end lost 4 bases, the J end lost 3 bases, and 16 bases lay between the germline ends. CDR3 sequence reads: CASSLSGEWVYEQYF. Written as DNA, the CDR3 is TGTGCCAGCAGCCTCTCAGGGGAGTGGGTCTACGAGCAGTACTTC.

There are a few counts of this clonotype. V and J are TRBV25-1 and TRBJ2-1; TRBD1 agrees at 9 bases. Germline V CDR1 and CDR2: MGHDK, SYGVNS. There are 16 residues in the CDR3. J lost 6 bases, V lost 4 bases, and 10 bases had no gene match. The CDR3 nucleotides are TGTGCCAGCAGTGGCAGAGGTACAGGGGGCCTCAATGAGCAGTTCTTC. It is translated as CASSGRGTGGLNEQFF.

DNA of the CDR3: TGTGCCAGCAGTTACTTGGGGGGTAACTATGGCTACACCTTC. This codes for CASSYLGGNYGYTF. The chain recombines TRBV6-5 with TRBJ1-2; weak D call: TRBD1 (5 bases). V gave up 1 base and J gave up 1 base, with 7 bases separating them. The length of the CDR3 is 14 residues. Germline assignment: CDR1 MNHEY and CDR2 SVGAGI.

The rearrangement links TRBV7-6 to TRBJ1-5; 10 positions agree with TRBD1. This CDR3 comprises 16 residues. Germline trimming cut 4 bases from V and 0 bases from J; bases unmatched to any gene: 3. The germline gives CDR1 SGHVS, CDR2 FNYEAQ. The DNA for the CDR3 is TGTGCCAGCAGCTCAGGACAGGGGGTTAGCAATCAGCCCCAGCATTTT. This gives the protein CASSSGQGVSNQPQHF.

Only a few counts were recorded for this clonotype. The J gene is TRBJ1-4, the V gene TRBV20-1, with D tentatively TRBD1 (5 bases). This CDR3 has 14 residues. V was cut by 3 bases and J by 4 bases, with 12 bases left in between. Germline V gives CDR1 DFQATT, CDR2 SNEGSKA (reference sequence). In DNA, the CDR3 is TGCAGTGCTAGTAGGGGATCCATTAATGAAAAACTGTTTTTT. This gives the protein CSASRGSINEKLFF.

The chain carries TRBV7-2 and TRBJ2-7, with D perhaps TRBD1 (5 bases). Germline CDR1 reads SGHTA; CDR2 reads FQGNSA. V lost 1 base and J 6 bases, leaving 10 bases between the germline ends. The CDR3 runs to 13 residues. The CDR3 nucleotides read TGTGCCAGCAGCTTAGGAGTCAGGGTCGAGCAGTACTTC. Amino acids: CASSLGVRVEQYF.

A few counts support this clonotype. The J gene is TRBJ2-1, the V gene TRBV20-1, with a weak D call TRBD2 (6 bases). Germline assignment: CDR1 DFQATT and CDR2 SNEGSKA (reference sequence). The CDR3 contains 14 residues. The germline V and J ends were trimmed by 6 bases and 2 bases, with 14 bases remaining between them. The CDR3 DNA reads TGCAGTGCCACGTTGCGGGATCCCTACAATGAGCAGTTCTTC. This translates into CSATLRDPYNEQFF.

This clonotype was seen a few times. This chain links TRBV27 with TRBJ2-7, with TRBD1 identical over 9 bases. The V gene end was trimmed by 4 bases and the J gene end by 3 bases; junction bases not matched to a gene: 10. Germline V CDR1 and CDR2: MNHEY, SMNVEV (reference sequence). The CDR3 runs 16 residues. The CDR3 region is CASSYIAGTGLYEQYF. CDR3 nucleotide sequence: TGTGCCAGCAGTTACATAGCCGGGACAGGGCTCTACGAGCAGTACTTC.

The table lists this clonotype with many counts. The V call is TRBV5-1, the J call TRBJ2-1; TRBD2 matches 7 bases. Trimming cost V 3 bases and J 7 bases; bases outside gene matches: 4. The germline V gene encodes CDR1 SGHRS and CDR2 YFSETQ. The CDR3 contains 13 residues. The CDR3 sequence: CASSSGLVNEQFF. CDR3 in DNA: TGCGCCAGCAGCTCCGGACTAGTTAATGAGCAGTTCTTC.

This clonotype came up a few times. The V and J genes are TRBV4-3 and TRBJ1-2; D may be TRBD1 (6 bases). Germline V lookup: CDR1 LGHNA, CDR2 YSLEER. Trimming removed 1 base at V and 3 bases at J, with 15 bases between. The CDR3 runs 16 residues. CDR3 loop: CASSQGTRDNYYGYTF. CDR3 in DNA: TGCGCCAGCAGCCAAGGGACCCGGGACAACTACTATGGCTACACCTTC.

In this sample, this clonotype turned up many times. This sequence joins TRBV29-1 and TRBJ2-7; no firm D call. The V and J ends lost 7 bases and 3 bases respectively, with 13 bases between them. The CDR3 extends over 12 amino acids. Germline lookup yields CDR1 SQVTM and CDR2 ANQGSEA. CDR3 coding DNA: TGCAGCGCCCTGGGTCCCCTCTACGAGCAGTACGTC. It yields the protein CSALGPLYEQYV.

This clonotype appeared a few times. Here the CDR3 reads CASSQVGSGGARTDTQYF. In DNA, the CDR3 is TGTGCCAGCAGCCAAGTAGGAAGCGGGGGCGCCAGGACAGATACGCAGTATTTT. The chain recombines TRBV3-1 with TRBJ2-3, with TRBD2 matching over 8 bases. With V trimmed by 1 base and J by 3 bases, 12 bases remained unmatched. Germline CDR1 LGHDT, CDR2 YNNKEL (reference sequence). This CDR3 region has 18 residues.

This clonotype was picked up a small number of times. CDR3 sequence reads: CASSYLGRSYNEQFF. The CDR3 DNA reads TGTGCCAGCAGTTACCTCGGGAGGTCGTACAATGAGCAGTTCTTC. The chain recombines TRBV6-2 or TRBV6-3 with TRBJ2-1; 7 bases agree with TRBD2. The CDR3 runs 15 residues. Trimming at V came to 2 bases and at J to 4 bases, leaving 5 bases not matched to a gene. CDR1 MNHEY and CDR2 SVGEGT come from the germline V gene.

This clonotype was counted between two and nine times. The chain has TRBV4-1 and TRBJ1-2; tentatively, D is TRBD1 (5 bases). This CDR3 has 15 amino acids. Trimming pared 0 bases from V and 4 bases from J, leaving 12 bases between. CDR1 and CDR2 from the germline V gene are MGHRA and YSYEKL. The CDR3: CASSQDSDRAYGYTF. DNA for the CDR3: TGCGCCAGCAGCCAAGATAGCGACAGAGCCTATGGCTACACCTTC.

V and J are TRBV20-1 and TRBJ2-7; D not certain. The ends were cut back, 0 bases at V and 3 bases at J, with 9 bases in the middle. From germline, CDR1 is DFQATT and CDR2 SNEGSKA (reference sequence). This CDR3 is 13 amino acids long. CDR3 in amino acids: CSARDPRYYEQYF. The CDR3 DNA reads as TGCAGTGCTAGAGACCCTCGCTACTACGAGCAGTACTTC.

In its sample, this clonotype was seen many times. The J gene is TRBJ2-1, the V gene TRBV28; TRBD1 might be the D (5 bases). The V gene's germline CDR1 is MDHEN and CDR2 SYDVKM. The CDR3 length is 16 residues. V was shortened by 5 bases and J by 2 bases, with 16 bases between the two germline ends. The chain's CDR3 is CASSVPTEIPYNEQFF. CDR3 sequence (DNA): TGTGCCAGCAGTGTCCCGACAGAGATTCCCTACAATGAGCAGTTCTTC. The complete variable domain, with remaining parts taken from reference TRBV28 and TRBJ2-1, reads DVKVTQSSRYLVKRTGEKVFLECVQDMDHENMFWYRQDPGLGLRLIYFSYDVKMKEKGDIPEGYSVSREKKERFSLILESASTNQTSMYLCASSVPTEIPYNEQFFGPGTRLTVL.